The clone carrying this T cell receptor beta chain turned up a few times. Its target is not known. The data were obtained in a study of beta chain features in type 1 diabetes. Overall study findings and caveats: Among all four CD4+ subsets, Type 1 diabetes patients had TCRB CDR3s that were moderately but significantly shorter.

The investigators reverse transcribed all of the isolated RNA, so they sequenced expressed TCRB transcripts. Measured with immunoSEQ multiplex PCR; TCRdb has only the in-frame clones, and not every one. The sample has about 150,000 clones; about 9.3% are singletons. Germline V lookup: CDR1 KGHSH, CDR2 LQKENI. The ends were cut back, 4 bases at V and 0 bases at J, with 9 bases in the middle. The CDR3 runs to 14 residues. This sequence was found in a man aged 25-45 years with type 1 diabetes. What was sequenced was central memory CD4+ T cells from blood. This chain links TRBV18 with TRBJ1-1, with D possibly TRBD1 on 6 matching bases. DNA of the CDR3: TGTGCCAGCTCACAAGGGGGTATGAACACTGAAGCTTTCTTT. Encoded protein: CASSQGGMNTEAFF. The complete variable domain, with remaining parts taken from reference TRBV18 and TRBJ1-1, reads NAGVMQNPRHLVRRRGQEARLRCSPMKGHSHVYWYRQLPEEGLKFMVYLQKENIIDESGMPKERFSAEFPKEGPSILRIQQVVRGDSAAYFCASSQGGMNTEAFFGQGTRLTVV.